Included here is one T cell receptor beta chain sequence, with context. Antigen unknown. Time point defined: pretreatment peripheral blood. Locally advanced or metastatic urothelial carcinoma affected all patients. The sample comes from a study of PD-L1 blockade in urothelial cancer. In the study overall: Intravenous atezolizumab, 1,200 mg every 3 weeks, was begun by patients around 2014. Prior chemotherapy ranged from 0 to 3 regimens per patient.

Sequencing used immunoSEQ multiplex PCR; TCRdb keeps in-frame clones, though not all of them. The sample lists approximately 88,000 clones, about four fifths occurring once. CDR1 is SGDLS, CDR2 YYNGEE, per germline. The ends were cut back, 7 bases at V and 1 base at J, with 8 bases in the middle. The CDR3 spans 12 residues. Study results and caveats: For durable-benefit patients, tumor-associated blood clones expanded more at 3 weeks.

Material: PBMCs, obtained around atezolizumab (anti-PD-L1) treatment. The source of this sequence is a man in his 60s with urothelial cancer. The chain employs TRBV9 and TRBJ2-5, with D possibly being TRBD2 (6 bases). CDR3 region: CASSGLQETQYF. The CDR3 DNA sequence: TGTGCCAGCTCGGGACTCCAAGAGACCCAGTACTTC. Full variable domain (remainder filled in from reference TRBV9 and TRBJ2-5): DSGVTQTPKHLITATGQRVTLRCSPRSGDLSVYWYQQSLDQGLQFLIQYYNGEERAKGNILERFSAQQFPDLHSELNLSSLELGDSALYFCASSGLQETQYFGPGTRLLVL.